This T cell receptor (beta chain) originates from a study of blood T cell repertoires in COVID-19 (dated by TCRdb to the early 2020s). Concerning the study at large: Samples from collaborators originated in the United States, Italy and Spain and spanned both the acute and convalescent phases of COVID-19. The material from the prospective study consisted of cDNA or gDNA derived from T cells, B-cell-depleted T cells, or PBMCs. The dataset comprised deeply sampled blood TCRbeta repertoires from subjects exposed to, actively infected with, or recovered from COVID-19. The repertoires were released in a freely available public database intended as a resource for research on the immune response to SARS-CoV-2. The samples were drawn from two sources: the first 160 participants of the ongoing ImmuneRACE study, and 1,200 or so subjects contributed by 6 global collaborators. A de-identified subject ID, COVID-19 status, age in years and sex were almost always included in the sample metadata. Where available, HLA class I and class II types were taken from metadata supplied by the sample provider and were not determined by assay-based typing. The paper's findings and limits, for the study overall: Clinical and demographic metadata were provided uncurated, with the amount varying by source and participant.

A remark on this clone: Its recognized antigen is unknown. Nothing much larger sits one base from this clone, and base qualities are not available.

The immunoSEQ Assay, a bias-controlled multiplex PCR, was used to amplify TCRbeta CDR3 regions from genomic DNA. The source study handled its data this way. Nucleated cell counts per sample were estimated from amplification of reference gene primers within the assay. To quantify the absolute abundance of each unique TCRbeta CDR3 rearrangement, sequence reads were collapsed and filtered. For each sample, productive Simpson clonality was calculated as the square root of Simpson's diversity index over productive rearrangements. Imported from immuneACCESS, the table was reduced by TCRdb to in-frame sequences with V and J called. These copies leave out some clones; in studies compared against another copy, an unresolved V gene accounts for under half, and the cause of the remainder is not known. V and J calls and clone size are as listed in that table; D and trimming were resolved from the DNA. The table for this sample lists about 160,000 clones; about 93% of them were counted only once. Clones ranked in the top ten supply roughly 5% of the sample.

Whole blood was collected in K2EDTA tubes by collaborating institutions according to the institutions' own protocols. For TCRbeta analysis, collaborator samples were shipped as frozen whole blood, as isolated PBMCs, or as DNA extracted from either sample type. The source is a woman aged 45 to 65 with acute or convalescent COVID-19. Sequenced sample: peripheral blood.

This receptor has the CDR3 CASSLRTGGTDTQYF. The DNA sequence follows: TGTGCCAGCAGCCTCCGGACAGGGGGCACAGATACGCAGTATTTT. The sequence is built from TRBV9 and TRBJ2-3; 9 nucleotides in the junction match TRBD1. V loses 4 bases at its end and J loses 1 base; junction bases beyond the gene matches: 4. CDR1 and CDR2 are drawn from the germline V gene: SGDLS, YYNGEE. The CDR3 runs 15 residues from the cysteine to the phenylalanine. Of all the DNA, just the CDR3 is kept, 45 bases in frame from base 1.